The 9 T cell receptor beta chains reported below all come from one sample, sequenced in a study of T cell repertoires and HLA-DP antigens. Clones were read by immunoSEQ multiplex PCR, and TCRdb kept only the in-frame ones, dropping some. The table lists about 89,000 clones, approximately 86% of them singletons. Antigens of these TCRs are unknown. The sequencing sample was made of CD4+ T cells from PBMCs. The receptors stem from a man aged 50-59 years in good health and CMV-seronegative.

The chain is built from TRBV6-6 and TRBJ2-7; D is ambiguous. CDR1 is MNHNY, CDR2 SVGAGI, per germline (reference sequence). This CDR3 is built from 13 residues. V was shortened by 2 bases and J by 4 bases, with 9 bases between the two germline ends. This CDR3 is CASSYTEVYEQYF. CDR3 DNA sequence: TGTGCCAGCAGTTACACCGAGGTATACGAGCAGTACTTC.

This clone was counted once. V usage is TRBV7-2 and J usage is TRBJ2-5; D might be TRBD2 (6 bases). This CDR3 region has 15 residues. Germline assignment: CDR1 SGHTA and CDR2 FQGNSA. V lost 2 bases, J lost 5 bases, and 15 bases lay in between. In DNA form, the CDR3 reads TGTGCCAGCAGCTTAAGGGCTAGCGCAAGGGAGACCCAGTACTTC. Amino acid sequence: CASSLRASARETQYF.

V is TRBV28 and J is TRBJ1-4; 7 nucleotides match TRBD1. The V gene's germline CDR1 is MDHEN and CDR2 SYDVKM. Unmatched junction bases numbered 9, after V lost 1 base and J lost 7 bases. The CDR3 consists of 16 residues. The CDR3 here is CASSLLGSGGSEKLFF. The CDR3 DNA reads as TGTGCCAGCAGTTTATTGGGATCAGGGGGGAGTGAAAAACTGTTTTTT.

V and J are TRBV14 and TRBJ2-1; 7 bases are a match to TRBD1. Trimming at V came to 0 bases and at J to 6 bases, leaving 8 bases not matched to a gene. Germline V CDR1 and CDR2: SGHDN, FVKESK. The CDR3 covers 16 residues. CDR3 bases: TGTGCCAGCAGCCAAGAAGAACAGGGGTGGGGCAATGAGCAGTTCTTC. Encoded protein: CASSQEEQGWGNEQFF.

The CDR3 loop reads CASSIDRGNNQPQHF. CDR3 nucleotide sequence: TGTGCCAGTAGTATTGATCGGGGGAACAATCAGCCCCAGCATTTT. V and J are TRBV19 and TRBJ1-5; perhaps TRBD1 as D (5 bases). Germline CDR1 and CDR2: LNHDA and SQIVND (reference sequence). This CDR3 region has 15 residues. Trimming left V 3 bases short and J 3 bases short, with 12 bases between. Together with reference TRBV19 and TRBJ1-5, the CDR3 gives the full variable domain: DGGITQSPKYLFRKEGQNVTLSCEQNLNHDAMYWYRQDPGQGLRLIYYSQIVNDFQKGDIAEGYSVSREKKESFPLTVTSAQKNPTAFYLCASSIDRGNNQPQHFGDGTRLSIL.

The chain has TRBV7-8 and TRBJ2-6, with D perhaps TRBD1 (6 bases). V was clipped by 3 bases and J by 4 bases, with 19 bases between them. The CDR3 spans 18 residues. Germline CDR1 SGHVS, CDR2 FQNEAQ. The CDR3 sequence is CASSLLQGPGSGANVLTF. As DNA, the CDR3 is TGTGCCAGCAGCTTGTTGCAGGGGCCGGGGTCCGGGGCCAACGTCCTGACTTTC.

The rearrangement joins TRBV5-4 to TRBJ2-3; D might be TRBD1 (7 bases). Germline-derived CDR1 and CDR2 are SGHNT and YYREEE (reference sequence). V was clipped by 0 bases and J by 5 bases, with 16 bases between them. The CDR3 is made up of 16 amino acids. CDR3: CASSLDLGQGGDTQYF. As DNA, the CDR3 is TGTGCCAGCAGCTTGGATTTGGGGCAGGGGGGAGATACGCAGTATTTT.

The chain has TRBV7-6 and TRBJ2-7; TRBD1 agrees at 9 bases. The V gene end was trimmed by 1 base and the J gene end by 1 base; junction bases not matched to a gene: 2. Germline CDR1 SGHVS, CDR2 FNYEAQ. The CDR3 is made up of 15 amino acids. The CDR3 DNA is TGTGCCAGCAGCTTAGGGACAGGGGTTTCCTACGAGCAGTACTTC. Protein sequence: CASSLGTGVSYEQYF. Variable domain in full (rest from reference TRBV7-6 and TRBJ2-7): GAGVSQSPRYKVTKRGQDVALRCDPISGHVSLYWYRQALGQGPEFLTYFNYEAQQDKSGLPNDRFSAERPEGSISTLTIQRTEQRDSAMYRCASSLGTGVSYEQYFGPGTRLTVT.

The rearrangement uses TRBV18 and TRBJ2-7, with D perhaps TRBD1 (6 bases). V lost 4 bases to trimming and J lost 2 bases, with 15 bases between them. This CDR3 is 15 amino acids long. CDR1 is KGHSH, CDR2 LQKENI, per germline. CDR3 DNA sequence: TGTGCCAGCTCACTCAAACAGGGCTCTACCTACGAGCAGTACTTC. Residues: CASSLKQGSTYEQYF.